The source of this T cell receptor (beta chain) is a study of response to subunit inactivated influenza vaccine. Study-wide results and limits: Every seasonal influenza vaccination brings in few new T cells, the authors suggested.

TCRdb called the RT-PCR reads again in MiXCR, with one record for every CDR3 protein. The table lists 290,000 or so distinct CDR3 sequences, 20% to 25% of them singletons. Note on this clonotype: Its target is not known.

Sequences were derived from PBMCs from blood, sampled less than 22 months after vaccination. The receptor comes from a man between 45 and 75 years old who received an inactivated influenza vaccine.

Here the CDR3 DNA reads TGCAGTGCTAGAGACCCCGGGCTAGCGGGAAAGGATACGCAGTATTTT. This encodes CSARDPGLAGKDTQYF. The chain is built from TRBV20-1 and TRBJ2-3, with 9 positions matching TRBD2. The length of the CDR3 is 16 residues. CDR1 is DFQATT and CDR2 is SNEGSKA in the germline V gene (reference sequence). The V gene end was trimmed by 0 bases and the J gene end by 6 bases; junction bases not matched to a gene: 10.